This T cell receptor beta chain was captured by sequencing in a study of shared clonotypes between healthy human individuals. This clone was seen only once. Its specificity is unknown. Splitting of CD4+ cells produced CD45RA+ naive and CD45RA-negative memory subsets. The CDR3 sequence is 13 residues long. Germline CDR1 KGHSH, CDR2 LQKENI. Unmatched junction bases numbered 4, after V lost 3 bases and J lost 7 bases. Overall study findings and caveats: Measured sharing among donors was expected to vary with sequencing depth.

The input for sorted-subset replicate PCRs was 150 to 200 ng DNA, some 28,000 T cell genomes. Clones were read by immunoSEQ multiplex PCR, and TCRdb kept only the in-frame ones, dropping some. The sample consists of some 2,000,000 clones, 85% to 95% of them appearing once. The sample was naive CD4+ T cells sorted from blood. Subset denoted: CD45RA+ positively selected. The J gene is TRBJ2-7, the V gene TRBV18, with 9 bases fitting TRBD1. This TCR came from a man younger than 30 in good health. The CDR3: CASSPGQGMEQYF. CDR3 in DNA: TGTGCCAGCTCACCGGGACAGGGAATGGAGCAGTACTTC.